The 8 T cell receptor beta chains below all came from one sample that was sequenced in a study of T cell responses to AZD1222 COVID-19 vaccine. Using immunoSEQ multiplex PCR, the repertoire was profiled, and TCRdb retains in-frame clones only, with some absent. Of approximately 150,000 clones in the sample, about 86% were seen once. The material sequenced was peripheral blood, taken 28 days after the second AZD1222 dose. Receptor source: an adult who received the AZD1222 COVID-19 vaccine.

This clone has only one observation. The chain recombines TRBV6-1 with TRBJ1-4; D is perhaps TRBD1 (6 bases). CDR1 is MNHNS, CDR2 SASEGT, per germline. This CDR3 is 16 amino acids long. V was shortened by 4 bases and J by 0 bases, with 12 bases between the two germline ends. CDR3 nucleotide sequence: TGTGCCAGCAGTGGTCGGACAGCGGCAACTAATGAAAAACTGTTTTTT. It specifies CASSGRTAATNEKLFF.

The rearrangement joins TRBV7-8 to TRBJ2-1; the D gene is possibly TRBD2 (6 bases). This CDR3 region has 15 residues. Trimming removed 5 bases from V and 3 bases from J, with 14 bases in between. The germline V gene has CDR1 SGHVS and CDR2 FQNEAQ. CDR3 protein: CASSLLRGDYNEQFF. The DNA for the CDR3 is TGTGCCAGCAGCCTTTTGCGGGGCGACTACAATGAGCAGTTCTTC.

This clone appeared a few times. The gene calls are TRBV10-3 and TRBJ2-1; D is perhaps TRBD1 (6 bases). Germline CDR1 is ENHRY and CDR2 is SYGVKD. The CDR3 contains 14 residues. Between the trimmed V and J ends, which lost 3 bases and 8 bases, there was a span of 14 bases. CDR3 DNA: TGTGCCATCAGTGACGGGCTAGCAGGGGATGAGCAGTTCTTC. It translates to CAISDGLAGDEQFF.

The chain carries TRBV7-2 and TRBJ2-5; D remains unclear. CDR1 SGHTA and CDR2 FQGNSA come from the germline V gene. Trimming took off 1 base at V and 5 bases at J, with 8 bases between the two ends. The CDR3 has 13 residues. CDR3 coding DNA: TGTGCCAGCAGCTTAGACAGACTCGAGACCCAGTACTTC. Protein sequence: CASSLDRLETQYF.

This rearrangement joins TRBV11-2 to TRBJ1-3; tentatively, D is TRBD1 (6 bases). V was pared by 5 bases and J by 4 bases, with 9 bases between. Per the germline V gene, CDR1 is SGHAT and CDR2 is FQNNGV. The CDR3 is 13 amino acids. This CDR3 reads CASSLGGGNTIYF. The CDR3 nucleotides read TGTGCCAGCAGCCTAGGGGGGGGAAACACCATATATTTT.

The chain uses TRBV14 and TRBJ1-1, with D perhaps TRBD1 (6 bases). V lost 0 bases to trimming and J lost 4 bases, with 12 bases between them. From germline, CDR1 is SGHDN and CDR2 FVKESK. The CDR3 has 15 amino acids. The CDR3 loop is CASSQELGQCTEAFF. DNA of the CDR3: TGTGCCAGCAGCCAAGAATTGGGACAATGCACTGAAGCTTTCTTT.

The V and J genes are TRBV18 and TRBJ1-5; 7 bases map to TRBD1. The V segment lost 4 bases and the J segment 0 bases; nucleotides outside the gene matches: 12. This CDR3 spans 18 amino acids. Germline V gives CDR1 KGHSH, CDR2 LQKENI. The DNA of the CDR3 is TGTGCCAGCTCACTGCGGGGAGGGGGCGCAGATAGCAATCAGCCCCAGCATTTT. Translating it yields CASSLRGGGADSNQPQHF.

This chain uses TRBV5-3 with TRBJ2-4, with TRBD1 identical over 11 bases. TRBV5-3 is flagged as an ORF with uncertain function. The CDR3 runs 19 residues. Germline trimming cut 5 bases from V and 2 bases from J; bases unmatched to any gene: 15. CDR3 in amino acids: CARRTGTGGPFFPKNIQYF. DNA for the CDR3: TGTGCCAGAAGAACCGGGACAGGGGGACCCTTCTTTCCCAAAAACATTCAGTACTTC.